One sample yielded the 6 T cell receptor beta chains listed below, sequenced in a study of graft-versus-host responses after intestinal transplantation. Some clones are missing from TCRdb's copy, which holds only in-frame ones; the method was immunoSEQ multiplex PCR. Of approximately 110,000 clones in the sample, about 92% were seen once. These TCRs are of unknown antigen specificity. Sequencing used unstimulated CD4+ T cells sorted from spleen or lymph node cells, obtained before transplant. Source of these receptors: a human donor who was the organ donor for an intestinal transplant.

The chain employs TRBV2 and TRBJ2-7; 9 bases map to TRBD1. The trim removed 6 bases at V and 4 bases at J, leaving 7 bases unmatched. Germline CDR1 and CDR2: SNHLY and FYNNEI. The CDR3 length is 14 residues. CDR3 sequence reads: CASRIDRGIYEQYF. For the CDR3, the DNA is TGTGCCAGCAGGATCGACAGGGGGATTTACGAGCAGTACTTC.

The gene calls are TRBV18 and TRBJ1-1; D remains ambiguous. Trimming left V 3 bases short and J 1 base short, with 12 bases between. This CDR3 region has 15 residues. Germline V gene sequence: CDR1 KGHSH, CDR2 LQKENI. Here the CDR3 DNA reads TGTGCCAGCTCACCGGACCGAAGTCAGAACACTGAAGCTTTCTTT. Encoded protein: CASSPDRSQNTEAFF.

The rearrangement uses TRBV5-4 and TRBJ1-1; D uncertain. Germline V gives CDR1 SGHNT, CDR2 YYREEE (reference sequence). CDR3 length: 13 amino acids. Trimming removed 3 bases at V and 1 base at J, with 7 bases between. CDR3 nucleotide sequence: TGTGCCAGCAGCTCGTTAGAGAACACTGAAGCTTTCTTT. As protein: CASSSLENTEAFF.

This clone was recorded once. The CDR3 loop is CASSVVGEQANEQFF. The CDR3 nucleotides read TGTGCCAGCAGCGTAGTCGGGGAGCAGGCCAATGAGCAGTTCTTC. The V gene is TRBV9, the J gene TRBJ2-1, with D possibly being TRBD2 (5 bases). This CDR3 has 15 residues. In germline, CDR1 is SGDLS, CDR2 YYNGEE. The V and J ends lost 0 bases and 6 bases respectively, with 13 bases between them.

The chain combines TRBV25-1 with TRBJ2-3; tentatively, D is TRBD2 (6 bases). Per germline, CDR1 MGHDK and CDR2 SYGVNS. V was trimmed by 1 base and J by 4 bases, leaving 12 bases between them. This CDR3 region has 15 residues. CDR3 loop: CASSEWFPGADTQYF. The CDR3 nucleotides read TGTGCCAGCAGTGAATGGTTCCCGGGGGCAGATACGCAGTATTTT.

The rearrangement links TRBV18 to TRBJ2-3; D ambiguous. The CDR3 consists of 13 residues. From germline, CDR1 is KGHSH and CDR2 LQKENI. With 6 bases removed from V and 1 base from J, the gap between germline ends came to 8 bases. The CDR3 here is CASSPPRTDTQYF. The DNA of the CDR3 is TGTGCCAGCTCTCCCCCGCGCACAGATACGCAGTATTTT.